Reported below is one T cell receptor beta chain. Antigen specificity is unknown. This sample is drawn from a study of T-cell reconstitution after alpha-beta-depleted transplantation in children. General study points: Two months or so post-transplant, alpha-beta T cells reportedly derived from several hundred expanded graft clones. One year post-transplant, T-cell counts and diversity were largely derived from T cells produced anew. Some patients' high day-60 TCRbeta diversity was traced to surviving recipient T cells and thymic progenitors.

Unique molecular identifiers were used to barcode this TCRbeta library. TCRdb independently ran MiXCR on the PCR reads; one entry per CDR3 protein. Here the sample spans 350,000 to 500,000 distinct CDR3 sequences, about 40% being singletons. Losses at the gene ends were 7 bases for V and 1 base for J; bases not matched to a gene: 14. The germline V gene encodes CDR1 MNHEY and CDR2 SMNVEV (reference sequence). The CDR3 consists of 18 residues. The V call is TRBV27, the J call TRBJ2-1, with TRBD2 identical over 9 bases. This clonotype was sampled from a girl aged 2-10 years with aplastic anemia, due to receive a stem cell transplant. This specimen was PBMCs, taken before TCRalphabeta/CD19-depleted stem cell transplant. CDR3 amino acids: CASTPLAGGLGSYNEQFF. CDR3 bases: TGTGCCAGCACTCCCCTGGCGGGAGGGCTGGGTTCCTACAATGAGCAGTTCTTC.